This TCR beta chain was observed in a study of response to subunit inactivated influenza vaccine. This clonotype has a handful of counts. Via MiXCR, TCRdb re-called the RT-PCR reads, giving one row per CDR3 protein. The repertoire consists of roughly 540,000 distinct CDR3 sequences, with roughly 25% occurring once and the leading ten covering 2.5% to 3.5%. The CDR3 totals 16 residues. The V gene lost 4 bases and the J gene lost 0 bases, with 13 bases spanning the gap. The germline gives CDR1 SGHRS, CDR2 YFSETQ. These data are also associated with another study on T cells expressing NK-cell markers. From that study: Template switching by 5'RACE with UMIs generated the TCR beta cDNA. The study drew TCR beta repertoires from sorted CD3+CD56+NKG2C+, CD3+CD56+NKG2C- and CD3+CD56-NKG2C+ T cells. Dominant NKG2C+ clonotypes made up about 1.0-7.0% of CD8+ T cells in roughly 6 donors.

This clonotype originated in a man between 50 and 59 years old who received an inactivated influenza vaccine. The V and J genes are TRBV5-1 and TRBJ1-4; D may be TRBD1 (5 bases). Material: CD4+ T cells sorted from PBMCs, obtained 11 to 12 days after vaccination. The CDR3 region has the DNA TGCGCCAGCAGCCTCAGGGTGGCGTCAACTAATGAAAAACTGTTTTTT. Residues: CASSLRVASTNEKLFF.